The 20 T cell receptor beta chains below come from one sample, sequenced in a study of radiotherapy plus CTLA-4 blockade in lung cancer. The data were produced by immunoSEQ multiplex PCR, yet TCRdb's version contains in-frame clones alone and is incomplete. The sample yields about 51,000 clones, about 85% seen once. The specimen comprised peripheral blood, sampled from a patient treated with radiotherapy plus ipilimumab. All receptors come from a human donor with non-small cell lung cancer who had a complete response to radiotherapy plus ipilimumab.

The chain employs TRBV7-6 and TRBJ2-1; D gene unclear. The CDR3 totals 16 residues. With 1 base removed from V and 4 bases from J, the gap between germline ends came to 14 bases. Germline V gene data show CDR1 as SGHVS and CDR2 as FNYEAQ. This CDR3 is CASSLGTELRYNEQFF. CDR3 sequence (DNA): TGTGCCAGCAGCTTAGGAACAGAGCTTAGGTACAATGAGCAGTTCTTC.

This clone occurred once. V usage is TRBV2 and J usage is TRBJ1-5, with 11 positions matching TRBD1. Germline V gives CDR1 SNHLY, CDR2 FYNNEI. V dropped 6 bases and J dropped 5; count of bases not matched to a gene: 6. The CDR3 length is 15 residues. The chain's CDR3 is CASRRGTGGDQPQHF. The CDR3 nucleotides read TGTGCCAGCAGAAGAGGGACAGGGGGGGATCAGCCCCAGCATTTT.

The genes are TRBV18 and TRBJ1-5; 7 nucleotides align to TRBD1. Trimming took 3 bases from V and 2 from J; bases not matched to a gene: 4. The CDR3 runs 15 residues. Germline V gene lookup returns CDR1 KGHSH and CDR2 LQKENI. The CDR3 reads CASSPTGSGNQPQHF. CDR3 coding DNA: TGTGCCAGCTCACCGACAGGGAGCGGCAATCAGCCCCAGCATTTT.

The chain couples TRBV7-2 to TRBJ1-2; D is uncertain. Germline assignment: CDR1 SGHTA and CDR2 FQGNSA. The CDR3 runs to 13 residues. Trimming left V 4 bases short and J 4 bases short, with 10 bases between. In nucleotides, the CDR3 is TGTGCCAGCAGCTCGCTGAGTGTCTATGGCTACACCTTC. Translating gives CASSSLSVYGYTF.

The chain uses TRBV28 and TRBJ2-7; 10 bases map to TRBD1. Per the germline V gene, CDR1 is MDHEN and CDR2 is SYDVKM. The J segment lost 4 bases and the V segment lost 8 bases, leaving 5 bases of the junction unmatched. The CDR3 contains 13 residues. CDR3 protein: CASGTGVVYEQYV. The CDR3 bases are TGTGCCAGCGGGACAGGGGTGGTATACGAGCAGTACGTC.

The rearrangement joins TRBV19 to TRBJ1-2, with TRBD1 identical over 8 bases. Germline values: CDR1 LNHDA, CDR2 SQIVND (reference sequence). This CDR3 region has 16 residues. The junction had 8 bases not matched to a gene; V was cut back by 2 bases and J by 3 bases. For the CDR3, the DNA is TGTGCCAGTAGTATATGGGCTCAGACAGGGGACTATGGCTACACCTTC. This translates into CASSIWAQTGDYGYTF.

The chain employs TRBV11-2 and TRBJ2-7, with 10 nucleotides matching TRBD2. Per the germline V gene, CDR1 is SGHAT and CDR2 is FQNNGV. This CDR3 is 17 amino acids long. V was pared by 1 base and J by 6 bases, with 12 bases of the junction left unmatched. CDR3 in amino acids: CASSLGAQAGGQGEQYV. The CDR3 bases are TGTGCCAGCAGCTTAGGGGCTCAAGCGGGAGGGCAGGGCGAGCAGTACGTC.

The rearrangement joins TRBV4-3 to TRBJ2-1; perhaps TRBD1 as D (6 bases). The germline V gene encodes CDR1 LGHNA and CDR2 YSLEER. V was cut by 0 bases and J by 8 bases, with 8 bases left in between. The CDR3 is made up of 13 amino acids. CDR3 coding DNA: TGCGCCAGCAGCCAAGAAGGGGGATATGAGCAGTTCTTC. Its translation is CASSQEGGYEQFF.

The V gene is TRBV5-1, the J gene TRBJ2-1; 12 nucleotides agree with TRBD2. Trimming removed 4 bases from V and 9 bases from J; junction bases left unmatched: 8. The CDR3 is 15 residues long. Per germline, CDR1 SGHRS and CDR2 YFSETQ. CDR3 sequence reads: CASSPGTSGLFEQFF. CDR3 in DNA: TGCGCCAGCAGCCCCGGGACTAGCGGGCTGTTTGAGCAGTTCTTC.

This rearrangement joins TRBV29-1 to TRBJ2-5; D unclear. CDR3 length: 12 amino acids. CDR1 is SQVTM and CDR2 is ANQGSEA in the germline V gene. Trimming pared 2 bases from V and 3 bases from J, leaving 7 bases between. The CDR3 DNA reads TGCAGCGTTGAATTGGTAGAAGAGACCCAGTACTTC. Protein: CSVELVEETQYF.

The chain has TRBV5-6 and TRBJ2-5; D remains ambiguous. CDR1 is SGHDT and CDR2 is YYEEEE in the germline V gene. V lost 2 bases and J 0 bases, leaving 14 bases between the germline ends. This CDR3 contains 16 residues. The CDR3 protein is CASSFWHRPYQETQYF. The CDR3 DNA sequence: TGTGCCAGCAGCTTTTGGCACAGACCGTACCAAGAGACCCAGTACTTC.

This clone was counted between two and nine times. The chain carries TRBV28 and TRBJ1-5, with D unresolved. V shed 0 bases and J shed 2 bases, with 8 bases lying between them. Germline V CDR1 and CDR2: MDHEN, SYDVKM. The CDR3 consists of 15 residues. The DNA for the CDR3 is TGTGCCAGCAGTTTATGCAGAGGGTGCAATCAGCCCCAGCATTTT. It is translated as CASSLCRGCNQPQHF.

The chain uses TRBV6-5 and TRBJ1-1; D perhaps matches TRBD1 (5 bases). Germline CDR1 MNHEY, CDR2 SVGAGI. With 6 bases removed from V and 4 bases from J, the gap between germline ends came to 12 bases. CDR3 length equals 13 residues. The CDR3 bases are TGTGCCAGCAGATCAACAGGATTCACTGAAGCTTTCTTT. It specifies CASRSTGFTEAFF.

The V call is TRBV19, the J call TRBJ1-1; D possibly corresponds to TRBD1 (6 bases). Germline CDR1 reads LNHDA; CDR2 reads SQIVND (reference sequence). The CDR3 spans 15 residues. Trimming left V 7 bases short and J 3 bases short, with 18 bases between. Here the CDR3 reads CASIARGRVDTEAFF. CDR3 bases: TGTGCCAGTATAGCGCGGGGGCGGGTTGACACTGAAGCTTTCTTT.

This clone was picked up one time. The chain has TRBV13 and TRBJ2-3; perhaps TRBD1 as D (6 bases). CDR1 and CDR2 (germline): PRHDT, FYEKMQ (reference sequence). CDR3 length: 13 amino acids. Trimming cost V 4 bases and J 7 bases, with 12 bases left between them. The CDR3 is CASSSTTGYTQYF. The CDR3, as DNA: TGTGCCAGCAGCTCGACTACAGGGTATACGCAGTATTTT. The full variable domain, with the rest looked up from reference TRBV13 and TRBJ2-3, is AAGVIQSPRHLIKEKRETATLKCYPIPRHDTVYWYQQGPGQDPQFLISFYEKMQSDKGSIPDRFSAQQFSDYHSELNMSSLELGDSALYFCASSSTTGYTQYFGPGTRLTVL.

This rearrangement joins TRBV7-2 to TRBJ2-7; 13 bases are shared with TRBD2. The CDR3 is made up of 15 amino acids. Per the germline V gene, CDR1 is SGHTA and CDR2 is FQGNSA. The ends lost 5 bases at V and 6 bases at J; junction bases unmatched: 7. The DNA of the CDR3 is TGTGCCAGCAGCCTTACTAGCGGGGGGGCCCGCGAGCAGTACTTC. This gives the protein CASSLTSGGAREQYF.

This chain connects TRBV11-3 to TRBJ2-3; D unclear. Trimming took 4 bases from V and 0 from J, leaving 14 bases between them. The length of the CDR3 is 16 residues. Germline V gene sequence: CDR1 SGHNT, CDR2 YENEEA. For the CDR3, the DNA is TGTGCCAGCAGCTCCCCCCATATGCGGAGCACAGATACGCAGTATTTT. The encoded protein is CASSSPHMRSTDTQYF.

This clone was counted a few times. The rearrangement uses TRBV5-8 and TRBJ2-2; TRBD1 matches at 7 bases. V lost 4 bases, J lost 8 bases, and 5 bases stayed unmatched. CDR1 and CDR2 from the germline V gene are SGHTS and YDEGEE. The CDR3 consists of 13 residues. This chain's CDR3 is CASSTDRDGELFF. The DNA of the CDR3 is TGTGCCAGCAGCACAGACAGGGATGGGGAGCTGTTTTTT.

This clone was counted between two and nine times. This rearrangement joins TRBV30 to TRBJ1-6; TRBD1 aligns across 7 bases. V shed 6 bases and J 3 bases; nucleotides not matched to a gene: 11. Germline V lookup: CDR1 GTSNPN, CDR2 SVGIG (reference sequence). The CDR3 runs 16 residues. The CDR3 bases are TGTGCCTGCTCTACCACCGGGACAGACTATAATTCACCCCTCCACTTT. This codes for CACSTTGTDYNSPLHF. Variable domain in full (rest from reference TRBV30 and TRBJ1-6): SQTIHQWPATLVQPVGSPLSLECTVEGTSNPNLYWYRQAAGRGLQLLFYSVGIGQISSEVPQNLSASRPQDRQFILSSKKLLLSDSGFYLCACSTTGTDYNSPLHFGNGTRLTVT.

The CDR3 loop reads CASRSQGAGNTEAFF. In DNA, the CDR3 is TGTGCCAGCAGGTCGCAGGGGGCAGGTAACACTGAAGCTTTCTTT. This chain links TRBV7-2 with TRBJ1-1; 8 nucleotides agree with TRBD1. There are 15 residues in the CDR3. Germline CDR1 is SGHTA and CDR2 is FQGNSA. J gave up 2 bases and V 6 bases, and 8 bases lay outside the gene matches.